This passage covers 23 T cell receptor beta chains from one sample sequenced in a study of cytomegalovirus exposure and HLA in healthy donors. Measured with immunoSEQ multiplex PCR; TCRdb has only the in-frame clones, and not every one. The profile shows some 130,000 clones, approximately 82% of them singletons. The sequencing sample was made of PBMCs. The origin of the receptors is a man in his thirties or forties in good health and CMV-seropositive.

The rearrangement links TRBV7-8 to TRBJ1-5, with 7 nucleotides matching TRBD1. CDR3 size: 18 residues. V trimming: 4 bases; J trimming: 0 bases; junction bases outside the gene matches: 12. CDR1 and CDR2 from the germline V gene are SGHVS and FQNEAQ. The CDR3 DNA follows: TGTGCCAGCAGCTCCGGGACAGAGGGCGGTTATAGCAATCAGCCCCAGCATTTT. As protein: CASSSGTEGGYSNQPQHF. Looking up the rest from reference TRBV7-8 and TRBJ1-5 gives the full variable domain: GAGVSQSPRYKVAKRGQDVALRCDPISGHVSLFWYQQALGQGPEFLTYFQNEAQLDKSGLPSDRFFAERPEGSVSTLKIQRTQQEDSAVYLCASSSGTEGGYSNQPQHFGDGTRLSIL.

This chain links TRBV29-1 with TRBJ2-5, with 9 bases aligning to TRBD1. CDR3 size: 14 residues. After removal of 4 bases from V and 4 bases from J, the junction contained 7 bases not matched to a gene. Germline CDR1 reads SQVTM; CDR2 reads ANQGSEA. CDR3 loop: CSVGGTGTRETQYF. CDR3 DNA: TGCAGCGTTGGAGGGACAGGGACTCGAGAGACCCAGTACTTC.

The chain recombines TRBV5-1 with TRBJ2-3, with 9 bases aligning to TRBD1. Germline V gene data show CDR1 as SGHRS and CDR2 as YFSETQ. V was clipped by 0 bases and J by 2 bases; unmatched bases: 4. There are 16 residues in the CDR3. CDR3 residues: CASSLGDRATTDTQYF. The CDR3 nucleotides are TGCGCCAGCAGCTTGGGGGACAGGGCCACCACAGATACGCAGTATTTT.

V gene TRBV2 combines with J gene TRBJ2-1; TRBD2 matches 8 bases. V lost 1 base and J lost 4; bases outside the gene matches: 6. CDR1 is SNHLY and CDR2 is FYNNEI in the germline V gene. The CDR3 length is 16 residues. The DNA of the CDR3 is TGTGCCAGCAGTGAAGGAGCGGGAGTGGGGTACAATGAGCAGTTCTTC. This encodes CASSEGAGVGYNEQFF.

The chain carries TRBV7-2 and TRBJ2-2; perhaps TRBD1 as D (5 bases). There are 15 residues in the CDR3. V shed 0 bases and J shed 3 bases, with 8 bases lying between them. CDR1 and CDR2 from the germline V gene are SGHTA and FQGNSA. The DNA of the CDR3 is TGTGCCAGCAGCTTAGCGTGGGGCGACACCGGGGAGCTGTTTTTT. Amino acid sequence: CASSLAWGDTGELFF.

V is TRBV29-1 and J is TRBJ2-3; 7 positions match TRBD1. Germline trimming cut 1 base from V and 5 bases from J; bases unmatched to any gene: 15. CDR1 and CDR2 (germline): SQVTM, ANQGSEA. CDR3 size: 17 residues. The CDR3 DNA follows: TGCAGCGTTGAAGTCGACTGGACAGGCCCGGGGAAAGATACGCAGTATTTT. It yields the protein CSVEVDWTGPGKDTQYF.

The rearrangement links TRBV6-1 to TRBJ2-5; 10 positions agree with TRBD2. The CDR3 runs to 14 residues. V lost 6 bases, J lost 4 bases, and 5 bases stayed unmatched. Germline CDR1 reads MNHNS; CDR2 reads SASEGT. Here the CDR3 DNA reads TGTGCCAGCAGGAGCGGGGGGGCCGCAGAGACCCAGTACTTC. As protein: CASRSGGAAETQYF.

The rearrangement uses TRBV11-2 and TRBJ1-1; 7 bases align to TRBD1. Per the germline V gene, CDR1 is SGHAT and CDR2 is FQNNGV. The V gene end was trimmed by 4 bases and the J gene end by 1 base; junction bases not matched to a gene: 6. There are 15 residues in the CDR3. DNA of the CDR3: TGTGCCAGCAGCTCCCGGACAGGAGGGAACACTGAAGCTTTCTTT. It encodes CASSSRTGGNTEAFF.

The CDR3 bases are TGTGCCAGCAGCGTAGGGCAACAGAACACTGAAGCTTTCTTT. This translates into CASSVGQQNTEAFF. The rearrangement uses TRBV9 and TRBJ1-1, with D uncertain. The length of the CDR3 is 14 residues. With 0 bases removed from V and 1 base from J, the gap between germline ends came to 7 bases. Germline V CDR1 and CDR2: SGDLS, YYNGEE.

This clone showed up just a few times. The chain links TRBV29-1 to TRBJ1-5; no reliable D call. CDR1 SQVTM and CDR2 ANQGSEA come from the germline V gene. The CDR3 consists of 13 residues. Trimming removed 1 base at V and 3 bases at J, with 7 bases between. The CDR3 region is CSVEVENNQPQHF. The CDR3 nucleotides are TGCAGCGTTGAAGTCGAGAACAATCAGCCCCAGCATTTT.

The rearrangement uses TRBV6-1 and TRBJ2-3; TRBD2 matches at 8 bases. The CDR3 sequence is 15 residues long. V trimming: 5 bases; J trimming: 5 bases; junction bases outside the gene matches: 9. Germline lookup yields CDR1 MNHNS and CDR2 SASEGT. DNA of the CDR3: TGTGCCAGCAGTCCTGGGGTAGCGGGGCGAGATACGCAGTATTTT. This translates into CASSPGVAGRDTQYF.

The chain uses TRBV29-1 and TRBJ1-2; D possibly corresponds to TRBD1 (6 bases). The germline gives CDR1 SQVTM, CDR2 ANQGSEA. Trimming shortened V by 8 bases and J by 2 bases, and 12 bases separated the two germline ends. The CDR3 totals 12 residues. The CDR3 DNA is TGCAGCTCCCGGGACAAAAACTATGGCTACACCTTC. It encodes CSSRDKNYGYTF. The variable domain in full, with the rest retrieved from reference TRBV29-1 and TRBJ1-2, is SAVISQKPSRDICQRGTSLTIQCQVDSQVTMMFWYRQQPGQSLTLIATANQGSEATYESGFVIDKFPISRPNLTFSTLTVSNMSPEDSSIYLCSSRDKNYGYTFGSGTRLTVV.

This chain connects TRBV2 to TRBJ1-2, with 12 nucleotides matching TRBD1. V gave up 3 bases and J gave up 7 bases; unmatched junction bases: 6. This CDR3 contains 15 residues. The germline V gene encodes CDR1 SNHLY and CDR2 FYNNEI. The CDR3 DNA reads TGTGCCAGCAGTGAGGGACAGGGGGCTTTGATTGGCTACACCTTC. It is translated as CASSEGQGALIGYTF.

CDR3 sequence: CAWSVGQSNQPQHF. The CDR3 nucleotides are TGTGCCTGGAGTGTAGGACAGAGCAATCAGCCCCAGCATTTT. This rearrangement joins TRBV30 to TRBJ1-5; TRBD1 might be the D (6 bases). This CDR3 is 14 amino acids long. The ends were cut back, 0 bases at V and 1 base at J, with 7 bases in the middle. The germline gives CDR1 GTSNPN, CDR2 SVGIG (reference sequence).

The chain is built from TRBV25-1 and TRBJ2-7; a possible D gene is TRBD1 (6 bases). The CDR3 runs 13 residues. V was pared by 6 bases and J by 5 bases, with 14 bases between. Looked up from germline, CDR1 is MGHDK and CDR2 is SYGVNS. In DNA, the CDR3 is TGTGCCAGCAGCCCCGGGACAAGGCACGAGCAGTACTTC. Residues: CASSPGTRHEQYF.

The table lists this clone with a count of one. The chain has TRBV11-2 and TRBJ2-1; no clear D gene. The V and J ends lost 1 base and 2 bases respectively, with 6 bases between them. The germline CDR1 and CDR2 sequences are SGHAT and FQNNGV. This CDR3 spans 14 amino acids. The DNA for the CDR3 is TGTGCCAGCAGCTTAGGTTCTACCTACAATGAGCAGTTCTTC. Its protein product is CASSLGSTYNEQFF.

This clone was counted a single time. This chain joins TRBV15 and TRBJ2-5; 7 bases map to TRBD2. CDR1 is LNHNV and CDR2 is YYDKDF in the germline V gene (reference sequence). J lost 5 bases, V lost 1 base, and 7 bases had no gene match. The CDR3 loop spans 15 amino acids. CDR3 bases: TGTGCCACCAGCAGAGCCTCTAGCGGTCCGGAGACCCAGTACTTC. It yields the protein CATSRASSGPETQYF. The full variable domain, in which reference TRBV15 and TRBJ2-5 provide the parts outside the CDR3, is DAMVIQNPRYQVTQFGKPVTLSCSQTLNHNVMYWYQQKSSQAPKLLFHYYDKDFNNEADTPDNFQSRRPNTSFCFLDIRSPGLGDTAMYLCATSRASSGPETQYFGPGTRLLVL.

The CDR3 reads CASSLFSGDGYTF. In DNA form, the CDR3 reads TGTGCCAGCAGCTTATTCTCAGGGGATGGCTACACCTTC. The chain has TRBV7-6 and TRBJ1-2; weak D call: TRBD1 (6 bases). This CDR3 is built from 13 residues. The germline V and J ends were trimmed by 2 bases and 6 bases, with 10 bases remaining between them. CDR1 and CDR2 (germline): SGHVS, FNYEAQ. Complete variable domain (other parts from reference TRBV7-6 and TRBJ1-2): GAGVSQSPRYKVTKRGQDVALRCDPISGHVSLYWYRQALGQGPEFLTYFNYEAQQDKSGLPNDRFSAERPEGSISTLTIQRTEQRDSAMYRCASSLFSGDGYTFGSGTRLTVV.

The chain recombines TRBV9 with TRBJ1-5, with D possibly matching TRBD1 (6 bases). CDR1 and CDR2 from the germline V gene are SGDLS and YYNGEE. V was pared by 0 bases and J by 3 bases, with 10 bases between. The CDR3 sequence is 15 residues long. The CDR3 reads CASSVDGGPNQPQHF. DNA for the CDR3: TGTGCCAGCAGCGTAGATGGGGGCCCCAATCAGCCCCAGCATTTT.

This chain joins TRBV5-1 and TRBJ2-3, with 9 bases lining up with TRBD2. Germline V gene data show CDR1 as SGHRS and CDR2 as YFSETQ. This CDR3 region has 15 residues. Losses at the gene ends were 4 bases for V and 4 bases for J; bases not matched to a gene: 7. This chain's CDR3 is CASSHGTSLSDTQYF. For the CDR3, the DNA is TGCGCCAGCAGCCACGGGACTAGCTTGTCAGATACGCAGTATTTT.

The chain recombines TRBV9 with TRBJ2-3; the match to TRBD2 covers 9 bases. The CDR3 extends over 17 amino acids. Germline V lookup: CDR1 SGDLS, CDR2 YYNGEE. V trimming: 0 bases; J trimming: 8 bases; junction bases outside the gene matches: 13. The CDR3 nucleotides are TGTGCCAGCAGCGTAGCGACGGCGGGAGGGAGGGCGGTTACGCAGTATTTT. This encodes CASSVATAGGRAVTQYF.

The J gene is TRBJ2-7, the V gene TRBV7-2, with TRBD2 matching 11 bases. Germline loops: CDR1 SGHTA, CDR2 FQGNSA. There are 17 residues in the CDR3. The junction had 9 bases not matched to a gene; V was cut back by 4 bases and J by 1 base. The CDR3 is CASSSPLLAGGSYEQYF. CDR3 coding DNA: TGTGCCAGCAGCTCACCCCTTCTAGCGGGAGGATCCTACGAGCAGTACTTC.

This clone was detected once. The chain combines TRBV9 with TRBJ2-3; TRBD2 matches at 10 bases. This CDR3 is 17 amino acids long. Germline assignment: CDR1 SGDLS and CDR2 YYNGEE. J gave up 3 bases and V 3 bases, and 10 bases lay outside the gene matches. CDR3 DNA: TGTGCCAGCAGCGCTCAAGCGGGGGGGCGGTCAACAGATACGCAGTATTTT. Translating it yields CASSAQAGGRSTDTQYF.